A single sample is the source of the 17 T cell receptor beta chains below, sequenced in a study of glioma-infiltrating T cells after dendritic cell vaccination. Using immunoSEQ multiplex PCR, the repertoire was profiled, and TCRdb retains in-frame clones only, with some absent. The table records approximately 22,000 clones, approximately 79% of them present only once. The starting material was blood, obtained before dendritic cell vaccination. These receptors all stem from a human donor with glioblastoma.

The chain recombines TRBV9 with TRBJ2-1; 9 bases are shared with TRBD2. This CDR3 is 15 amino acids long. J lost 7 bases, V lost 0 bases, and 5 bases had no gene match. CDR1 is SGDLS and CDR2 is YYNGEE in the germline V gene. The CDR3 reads CASSVEAGGGNEQFF. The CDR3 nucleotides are TGTGCCAGCAGCGTAGAGGCGGGAGGGGGGAATGAGCAGTTCTTC.

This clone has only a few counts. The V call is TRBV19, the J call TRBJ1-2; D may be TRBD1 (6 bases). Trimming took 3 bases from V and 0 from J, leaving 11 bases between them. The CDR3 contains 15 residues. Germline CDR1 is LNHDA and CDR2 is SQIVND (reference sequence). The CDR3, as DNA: TGTGCCAGTAGTATCTGGGACACCCCTAACTATGGCTACACCTTC. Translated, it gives CASSIWDTPNYGYTF. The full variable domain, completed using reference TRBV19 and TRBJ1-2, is DGGITQSPKYLFRKEGQNVTLSCEQNLNHDAMYWYRQDPGQGLRLIYYSQIVNDFQKGDIAEGYSVSREKKESFPLTVTSAQKNPTAFYLCASSIWDTPNYGYTFGSGTRLTVV.

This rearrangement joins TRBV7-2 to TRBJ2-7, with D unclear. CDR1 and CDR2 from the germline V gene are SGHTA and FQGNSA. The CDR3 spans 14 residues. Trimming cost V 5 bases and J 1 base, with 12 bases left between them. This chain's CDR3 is CASSPSSGSYEQYF. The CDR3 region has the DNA TGTGCCAGCAGCCCTTCATCCGGGTCCTACGAGCAGTACTTC. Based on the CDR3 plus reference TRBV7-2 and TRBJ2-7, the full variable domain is GAGVSQSPSNKVTEKGKDVELRCDPISGHTALYWYRQSLGQGLEFLIYFQGNSAPDKSGLPSDRFSAERTGGSVSTLTIQRTQQEDSAVYLCASSPSSGSYEQYFGPGTRLTVT.

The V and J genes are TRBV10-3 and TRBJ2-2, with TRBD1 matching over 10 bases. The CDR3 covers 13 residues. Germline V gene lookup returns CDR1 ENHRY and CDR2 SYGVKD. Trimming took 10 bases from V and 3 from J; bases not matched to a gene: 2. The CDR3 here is CATGTGDTGELFF. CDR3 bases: TGTGCCACCGGGACAGGGGACACCGGGGAGCTGTTTTTT.

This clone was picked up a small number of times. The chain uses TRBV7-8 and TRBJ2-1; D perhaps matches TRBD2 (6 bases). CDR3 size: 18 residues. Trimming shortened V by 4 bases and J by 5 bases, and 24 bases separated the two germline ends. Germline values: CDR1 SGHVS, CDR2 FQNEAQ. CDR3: CASSSAQLPGVGDNEQFF. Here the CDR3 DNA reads TGTGCCAGCAGCTCAGCGCAACTACCGGGAGTGGGGGACAATGAGCAGTTCTTC.

The chain's CDR3 is CASSLVGETYEQYF. The CDR3 DNA reads as TGTGCCAGCAGCTTGGTCGGGGAAACCTACGAGCAGTACTTC. V and J are TRBV5-4 and TRBJ2-7; perhaps TRBD2 as D (5 bases). Per the germline V gene, CDR1 is SGHNT and CDR2 is YYREEE (reference sequence). Trimming removed 0 bases from V and 2 bases from J, with 9 bases in between. This CDR3 has 14 residues. Looking up the rest from reference TRBV5-4 and TRBJ2-7 gives the full variable domain: ETGVTQSPTHLIKTRGQQVTLRCSSQSGHNTVSWYQQALGQGPQFIFQYYREEENGRGNFPPRFSGLQFPNYSSELNVNALELDDSALYLCASSLVGETYEQYFGPGTRLTVT.

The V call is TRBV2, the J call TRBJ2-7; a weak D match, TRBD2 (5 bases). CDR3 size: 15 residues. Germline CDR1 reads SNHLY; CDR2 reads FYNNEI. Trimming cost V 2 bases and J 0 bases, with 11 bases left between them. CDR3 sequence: CASSERGYPSYEQYF. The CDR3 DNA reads TGTGCCAGCAGTGAAAGAGGGTATCCCTCCTACGAGCAGTACTTC.

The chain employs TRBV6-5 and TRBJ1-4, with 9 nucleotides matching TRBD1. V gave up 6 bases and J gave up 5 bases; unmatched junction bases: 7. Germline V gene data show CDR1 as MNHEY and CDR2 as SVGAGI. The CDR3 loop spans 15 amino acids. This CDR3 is CASRTRGTGNEKLFF. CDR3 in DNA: TGTGCCAGCAGGACCAGAGGGACAGGGAATGAAAAACTGTTTTTT.

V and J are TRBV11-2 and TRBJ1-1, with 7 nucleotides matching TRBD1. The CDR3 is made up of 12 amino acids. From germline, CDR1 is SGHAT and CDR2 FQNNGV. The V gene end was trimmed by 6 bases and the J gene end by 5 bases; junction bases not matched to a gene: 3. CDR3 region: CASSLTGTEAFF. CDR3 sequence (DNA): TGTGCCAGCAGTTTGACAGGGACTGAAGCTTTCTTT.

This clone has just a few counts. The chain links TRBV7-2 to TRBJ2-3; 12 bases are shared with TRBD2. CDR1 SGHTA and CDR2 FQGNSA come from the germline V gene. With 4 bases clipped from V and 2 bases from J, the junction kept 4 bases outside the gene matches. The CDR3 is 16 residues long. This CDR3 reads CASSSGLAGHTDTQYF. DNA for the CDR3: TGTGCCAGCAGCTCCGGACTAGCGGGGCACACAGATACGCAGTATTTT.

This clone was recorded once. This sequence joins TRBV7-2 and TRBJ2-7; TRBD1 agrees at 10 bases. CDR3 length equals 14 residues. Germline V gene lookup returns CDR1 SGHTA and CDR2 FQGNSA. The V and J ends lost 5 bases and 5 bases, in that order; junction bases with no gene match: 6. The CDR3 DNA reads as TGTGCCAGCAGCCGACAGGGGGCCTCGAACGAGCAGTACTTC. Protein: CASSRQGASNEQYF.

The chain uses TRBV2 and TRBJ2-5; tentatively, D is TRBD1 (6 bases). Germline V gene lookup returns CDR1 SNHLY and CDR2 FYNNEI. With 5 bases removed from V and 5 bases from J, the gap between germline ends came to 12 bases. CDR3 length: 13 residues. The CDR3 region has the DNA TGTGCCAGCAGTCAGGGGTGGAGTGAGACCCAGTACTTC. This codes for CASSQGWSETQYF.

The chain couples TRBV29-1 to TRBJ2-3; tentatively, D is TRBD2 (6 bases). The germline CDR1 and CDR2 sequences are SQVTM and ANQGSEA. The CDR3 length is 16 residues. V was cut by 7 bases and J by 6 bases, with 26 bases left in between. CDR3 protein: CSAEISGVGAWDTQYF. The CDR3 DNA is TGCAGCGCCGAAATTTCGGGGGTAGGGGCGTGGGATACGCAGTATTTT.

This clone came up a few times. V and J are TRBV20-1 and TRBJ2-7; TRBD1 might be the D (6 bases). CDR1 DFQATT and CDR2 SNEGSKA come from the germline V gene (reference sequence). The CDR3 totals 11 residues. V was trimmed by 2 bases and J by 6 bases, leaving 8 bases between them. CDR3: CSARPGAEQYF. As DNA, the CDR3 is TGCAGTGCTAGACCAGGGGCCGAGCAGTACTTC.

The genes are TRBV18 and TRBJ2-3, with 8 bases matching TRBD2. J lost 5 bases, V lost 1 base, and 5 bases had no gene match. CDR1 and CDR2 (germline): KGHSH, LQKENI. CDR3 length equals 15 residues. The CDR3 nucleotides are TGTGCCAGCTCACCACAGGGACTAGTACTAGATACGCAGTATTTT. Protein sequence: CASSPQGLVLDTQYF. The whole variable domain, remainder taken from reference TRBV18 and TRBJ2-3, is NAGVMQNPRHLVRRRGQEARLRCSPMKGHSHVYWYRQLPEEGLKFMVYLQKENIIDESGMPKERFSAEFPKEGPSILRIQQVVRGDSAAYFCASSPQGLVLDTQYFGPGTRLTVL.

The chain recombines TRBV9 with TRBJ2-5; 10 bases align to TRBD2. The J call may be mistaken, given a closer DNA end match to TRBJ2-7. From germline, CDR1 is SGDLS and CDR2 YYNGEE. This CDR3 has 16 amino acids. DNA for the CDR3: TGTGCCAGCAGCGTAGGGAGGCTAGCGGGAGTCTACGAGCAGTACTTC. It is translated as CASSVGRLAGVYEQYF.

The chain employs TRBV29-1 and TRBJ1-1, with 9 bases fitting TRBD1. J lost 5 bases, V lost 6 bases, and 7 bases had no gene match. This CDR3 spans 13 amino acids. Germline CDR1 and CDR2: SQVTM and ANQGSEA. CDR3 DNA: TGCAGCGTGCTCACAGGGGGCGCGACTGAAGCTTTCTTT. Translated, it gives CSVLTGGATEAFF.